The T cell receptor (beta chain) under discussion was sequenced for a study of T cell repertoires in ileal Crohn's disease. Clones were sequenced by immunoSEQ multiplex PCR, and TCRdb holds only the in-frame ones, with some missing. Seen here are under 35,000 clones, around 80% observed once, and the top ten hold roughly 20%. The germline V gene has CDR1 ENHRY and CDR2 SYGVKD. The CDR3 covers 16 residues. The junction had 10 bases not matched to a gene; V was cut back by 6 bases and J by 6 bases. Sequenced: ileal tissue. The chain has TRBV10-3 and TRBJ2-3, with 12 bases matching TRBD2. The TCR was taken from an adult with Crohn's disease. The CDR3 coding sequence is TGTGCCATCAGGCCCGGACTAGCGGGGCCAAAGGATACGCAGTATTTT. Translation gives CAIRPGLAGPKDTQYF.